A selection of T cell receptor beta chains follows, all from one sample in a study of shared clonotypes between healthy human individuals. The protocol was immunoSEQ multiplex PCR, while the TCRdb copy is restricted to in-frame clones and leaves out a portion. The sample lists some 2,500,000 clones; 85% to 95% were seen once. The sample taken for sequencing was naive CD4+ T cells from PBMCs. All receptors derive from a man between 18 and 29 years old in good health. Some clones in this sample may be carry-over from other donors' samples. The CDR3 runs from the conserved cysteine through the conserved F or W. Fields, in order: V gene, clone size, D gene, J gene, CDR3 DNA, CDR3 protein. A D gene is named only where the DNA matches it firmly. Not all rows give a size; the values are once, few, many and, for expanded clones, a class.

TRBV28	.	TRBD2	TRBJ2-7	TGTGCCAGCAGCCCTCGGGGACTAATGGACGAGCAGTACTTC	CASSPRGLMDEQYF
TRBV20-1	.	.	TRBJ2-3	TGCAGTGCTAGTCGCCCAGATACGCAGTATTTT	CSASRPDTQYF
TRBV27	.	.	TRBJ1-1	TGTGCCAGCAGAGAGAGACAGAACGTGAACACTGAAGCTTTCTTT	CASRERQNVNTEAFF
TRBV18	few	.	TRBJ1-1	TGTGCCAGCTCACCGGTCCGGATAGTTTCCACTGAAGCTTTCTTT	CASSPVRIVSTEAFF
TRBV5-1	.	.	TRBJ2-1	TGCGCCAGCAGCTTGGAAGTAGTAGCCCCGCAGTTCTTC	CASSLEVVAPQFF
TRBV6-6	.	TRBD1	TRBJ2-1	TGTGCCAGCGGCGAGACAGGGGGCTGGAATGAGCAGTTCTTC	CASGETGGWNEQFF
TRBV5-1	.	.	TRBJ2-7	TGCGCCAGCAGCATGGGATACGGGACGCAGGCCTACGAGCAGTACTTC	CASSMGYGTQAYEQYF
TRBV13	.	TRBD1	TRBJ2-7	TGTGCCAGCAGCTTACCTGGACAGGGGCTATACGAGCAGTACTTC	CASSLPGQGLYEQYF
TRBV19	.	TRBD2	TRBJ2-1	TGTGCCAGTTCAAAAGAACCTCCGGGACTAGCGAATGAGCAGTTCTTC	CASSKEPPGLANEQFF
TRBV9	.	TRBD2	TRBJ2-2	TGTGCCAGCAGCGTAGCTAGGCGGGGGGCGAACACCGGGGAGCTGTTTTTT	CASSVARRGANTGELFF
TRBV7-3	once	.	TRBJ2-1	TGTGCCAGCAGCTTAAGCCCTTTCAATGAGCAGTTCTTC	CASSLSPFNEQFF
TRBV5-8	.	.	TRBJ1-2	TGTGCCAGCAGCTTTTCGGCTACCTATGGCTACACCTTC	CASSFSATYGYTF
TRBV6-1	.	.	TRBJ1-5	TGTGCCAGCAGTTCGGGTCCGTTGGATCAGCCCCAGCATTTT	CASSSGPLDQPQHF
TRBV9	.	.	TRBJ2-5	TGTGCCAGCAGCGTAGCTTCGGGACGGACCCAAGAGACCCAGTACTTC	CASSVASGRTQETQYF
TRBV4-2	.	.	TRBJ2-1	TGTGCCAGCAGCCGCGTATCGAGCTCCTACAATGAGCAGTTCTTC	CASSRVSSSYNEQFF
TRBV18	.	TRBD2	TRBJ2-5	TGTGCCAGCTCACGCGGGGGTTTCGGACAAGAGACCCAGTACTTC	CASSRGGFGQETQYF
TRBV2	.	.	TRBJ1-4	TGTGCCAGCAGTGGGCAGGGTTTCCATGCAACTAATGAAAAACTGTTTTTT	CASSGQGFHATNEKLFF
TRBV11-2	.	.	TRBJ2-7	TGTGCCAGCAGCTCGCGAGAGGGCAGAACCTACGAGCAGTACTTC	CASSSREGRTYEQYF
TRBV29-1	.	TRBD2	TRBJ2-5	TGCAGCGTGGGGACTAGCGGTGAAGAGACCCAGTACTTC	CSVGTSGEETQYF
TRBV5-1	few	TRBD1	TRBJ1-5	TGCGCCAGCAGCTTGGGCCAGGGGGGCCAGCCCCAGCATTTT	CASSLGQGGQPQHF
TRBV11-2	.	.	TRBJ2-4	TGTGCCAGCAGCTTAGGACAGGCAAACATTCAGTACTTC	CASSLGQANIQYF
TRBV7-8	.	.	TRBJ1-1	TGTGCCAGCAGCCTAGGTATAAGGGACACTGAAGCTTTCTTT	CASSLGIRDTEAFF
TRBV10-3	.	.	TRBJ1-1	TGTGCCACGACCTACGGACAAGGTGAAGCTTTCTTT	CATTYGQGEAFF
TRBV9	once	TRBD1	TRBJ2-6	TGTGCCAGCAGCCTCAGGACAGGGCCCAACGTCCTGACTTTC	CASSLRTGPNVLTF
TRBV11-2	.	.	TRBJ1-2	TGTGCCAGCAGCTCCCCAAAGGGGGCTAACTATGGCTACACCTTC	CASSSPKGANYGYTF
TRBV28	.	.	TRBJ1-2	TGTGCCAGCAGCCCCAGGTCTGGCTACACCTTC	CASSPRSGYTF
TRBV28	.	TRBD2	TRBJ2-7	TGTGCCAGCAGTTTATCCAGGTTAGGTAGCGGGAGCTACGAGCAGTACTTC	CASSLSRLGSGSYEQYF
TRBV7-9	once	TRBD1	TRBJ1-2	TGTGCCAGCAGCTTAGGCGCAGGGGGCGAATCCTATGGCTACACCTTC	CASSLGAGGESYGYTF
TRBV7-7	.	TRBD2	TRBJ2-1	TGTGCCAGCAGCAGACTAGCGGGGAGCTCCTACAATGAGCAGTTCTTC	CASSRLAGSSYNEQFF
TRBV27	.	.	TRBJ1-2	TGTGCCAGCAGTTTTCTTTCCGCAGGCTATGGCTACACCTTC	CASSFLSAGYGYTF
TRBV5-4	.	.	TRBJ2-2	TGTGCCAGCAGCCTAGACAGGCCTCGGAGGATCGGGGAGCTGTTTTTT	CASSLDRPRRIGELFF
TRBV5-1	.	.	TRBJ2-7	TGCGCCAGCAGGAGGGACTTCGCCTACGAGCAGTACTTC	CASRRDFAYEQYF
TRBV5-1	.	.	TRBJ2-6	TGCGCCAGCAGCGTCAGGGGTGCCTCATCTGGGGCCAACGTCCTGACTTTC	CASSVRGASSGANVLTF
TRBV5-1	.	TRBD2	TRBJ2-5	TGCGCCAGCAGCTCAACTCTAGCGGGAGAGACCCAGTACTTC	CASSSTLAGETQYF
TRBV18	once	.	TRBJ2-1	TGTGCCAGCTCAGCCACCCCTCGGACAAGCTCCTACAATGAGCAGTTCTTC	CASSATPRTSSYNEQFF
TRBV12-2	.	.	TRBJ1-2	TGTGCAAGTCGCTTAGGGGGGCAGGCAGCGCGGTTCTATGGCTACACCTTC	CASRLGGQAARFYGYTF
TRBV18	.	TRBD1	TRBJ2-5	TGTGCCAGCTCACCGGACAGGTTCTCCCAAGAGACCCAGTACTTC	CASSPDRFSQETQYF
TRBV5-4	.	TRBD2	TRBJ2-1	TGTGCCAGCAGCACCACAAAAGCGGGAGGGCCTATCCATGAGCAGTTCTTC	CASSTTKAGGPIHEQFF
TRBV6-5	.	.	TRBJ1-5	TGTGCCAGCAGGGCAGGAATTTTTGGCAATCAGCCCCAGCATTTT	CASRAGIFGNQPQHF
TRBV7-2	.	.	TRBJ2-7	TGTGCCAGCAGCGTCGCCTACGAGCAGTACTTC	CASSVAYEQYF
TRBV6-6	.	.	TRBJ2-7	TGTGCCAGCAAGGGGGCGGGAGGAAACTACGAGCAGTACTTC	CASKGAGGNYEQYF
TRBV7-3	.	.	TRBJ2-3	TGTGCCAGCAGCTTAATGGTTAGAGGGACGTCAGATACGCAGTATTTT	CASSLMVRGTSDTQYF
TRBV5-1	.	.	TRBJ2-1	TGCGCCAGCAGCTTGGCTATTTCTAACAATGAGCAGTTCTTC	CASSLAISNNEQFF
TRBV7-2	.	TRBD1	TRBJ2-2	TGTGCCAGCAGCCTCCAGACAGGGGTCCCCGGGGAGCTGTTTTTT	CASSLQTGVPGELFF
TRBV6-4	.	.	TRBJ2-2	TGTGCCAGCAGAGCAGGGATCGGCACCGGGGAGCTGTTTTTT	CASRAGIGTGELFF
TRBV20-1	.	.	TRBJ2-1	TGCAGTTGCACCGGGAGAGATGAGCAGTTCTTC	CSCTGRDEQFF
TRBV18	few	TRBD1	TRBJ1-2	TGTGCCAGCTCACCCCCGGGACAGGGCGGTGGCTACACCTTC	CASSPPGQGGGYTF
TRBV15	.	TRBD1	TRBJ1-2	TGTGCCACCAGCAGAGATTCCAGGGGGGGCCCCTATGGCTACACCTTC	CATSRDSRGGPYGYTF
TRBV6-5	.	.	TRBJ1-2	TGTGCCAGCAGTTACTCGGGAGGGGCGTACTATGGCTACACCTTC	CASSYSGGAYYGYTF
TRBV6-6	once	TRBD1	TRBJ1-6	TGTGCCAGCAGTTACCCTAATCAGGGGGTTAATTCACCCCTCCACTTT	CASSYPNQGVNSPLHF
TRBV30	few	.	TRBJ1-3	TGTGCCCGTTCGGAGGGCTCTGGAAACACCATATATTTT	CARSEGSGNTIYF
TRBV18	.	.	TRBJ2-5	TGTGCCAGCTCCACCCAGACAGTGGCAACCGGAAAACAAGAGACCCAGTACTTC	CASSTQTVATGKQETQYF
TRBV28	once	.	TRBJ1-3	TGTGCCAGCAGTTCAGGGAGTGGAAACACCATATATTTT	CASSSGSGNTIYF